These 22 T cell receptor beta chains share one sample of origin, sequenced in a study of neurological immune-mediated disorders. In TCRdb, the 5' RACE reads were re-called with MiXCR into one record per CDR3 protein. The table lists 25,000 or so distinct CDR3 sequences, 12% of them singletons. The material sequenced was PBMCs. Receptors originate from a man aged 55 to 70 in good health.

This clonotype qualifies as medium-sized. The gene calls are TRBV12-3 or TRBV12-4 and TRBJ1-6; D gene uncertain. The CDR3 contains 12 residues. V was clipped by 3 bases and J by 7 bases, with 4 bases between them. The CDR3 region has the DNA TGTGCCAGCAGTTTCCGGAATTCACCCCTCCACTTT. Amino acid sequence: CASSFRNSPLHF.

This clonotype was detected ten times or more. The V and J genes are TRBV5-1 and TRBJ2-3; D is possibly TRBD1 (5 bases). This CDR3 region has 14 residues. V lost 0 bases and J 2 bases, leaving 7 bases between the germline ends. CDR1 is SGHRS and CDR2 is YFSETQ in the germline V gene. The CDR3 coding sequence is TGCGCCAGCAGCTTGGGACAGAACACAGATACGCAGTATTTT. It encodes CASSLGQNTDTQYF.

Regarding this clonotype: One end of the junction does not line up with germline, which may come from a read error. The chain joins TRBV3-1 to TRBJ2-5; TRBD1 aligns across 9 bases. The germline CDR1 and CDR2 sequences are LGHDT and YNNKEL (reference sequence). The CDR3 consists of 17 residues. CDR3 bases: TGTGCCAGTAGCCAAGATATGGTACAGGGGGCTTTGGAGACCCAGTACTTC. The encoded protein is CASSQDMVQGALETQYF.

There are many counts of this clonotype. The chain employs TRBV20-1 and TRBJ2-7; possible D gene TRBD2, 6 bases. This CDR3 has 15 residues. Trimming removed 0 bases from V and 6 bases from J, with 18 bases in between. Germline loops: CDR1 DFQATT, CDR2 SNEGSKA (reference sequence). CDR3 DNA sequence: TGCAGTGCTAGAGATCATAGCCGGGGGTGGGTCGAGCAGTACTTC. Its translation: CSARDHSRGWVEQYF.

The chain recombines TRBV5-1 with TRBJ2-7; D is perhaps TRBD2 (7 bases). Trimming shortened V by 0 bases and J by 7 bases, and 17 bases separated the two germline ends. Germline CDR1 SGHRS, CDR2 YFSETQ. This CDR3 is built from 15 residues. The CDR3 sequence: CASSLAAGAAGEQYF. As DNA, the CDR3 is TGCGCCAGCAGCTTGGCCGCGGGGGCCGCGGGAGAGCAGTACTTC.

The chain uses TRBV20-1 and TRBJ2-5; 8 nucleotides align to TRBD2. This CDR3 is 14 amino acids long. CDR1 is DFQATT and CDR2 is SNEGSKA in the germline V gene (reference sequence). V shed 4 bases and J 4 bases; nucleotides not matched to a gene: 8. CDR3 amino acids: CSAIAGGSAETQYF. CDR3 coding DNA: TGCAGTGCTATTGCGGGGGGATCGGCAGAGACCCAGTACTTC.

This clonotype was found many times. The rearrangement uses TRBV9 and TRBJ2-1; D unclear. Germline V gives CDR1 SGDLS, CDR2 YYNGEE. This CDR3 has 9 amino acids. V was cut by 7 bases and J by 13 bases, with 9 bases left in between. In DNA form, the CDR3 reads TGTGCCAGCGGGTCCTTCCAGTTCTTC. Protein product: CASGSFQFF.

In this sample, this clonotype turned up many times. V and J are TRBV29-1 and TRBJ2-7, with a possible D match to TRBD2 (6 bases). Trimming removed 6 bases from V and 6 bases from J, with 18 bases in between. CDR1 and CDR2 from the germline V gene are SQVTM and ANQGSEA. The CDR3 sequence is 13 residues long. The CDR3 sequence: CSVLKRGGGEQYF. CDR3 nucleotides: TGCAGCGTCCTTAAACGGGGAGGCGGCGAGCAGTACTTC.

This clonotype was observed at least ten times. The gene calls are TRBV5-1 and TRBJ2-7; a weak D match, TRBD2 (7 bases). In germline, CDR1 is SGHRS, CDR2 YFSETQ. Trimming removed 1 base at V and 5 bases at J, with 13 bases between. This CDR3 comprises 14 residues. This chain's CDR3 is CASSLRGGPNEQYF. DNA for the CDR3: TGCGCCAGCAGCTTGCGCGGGGGCCCCAACGAGCAGTACTTC.

On this clonotype: A much larger clone is a single base away; this may be a read error. The rearrangement uses TRBV13 and TRBJ2-1, with 7 bases that match TRBD1. This CDR3 is 15 amino acids long. In germline, CDR1 is PRHDT, CDR2 FYEKMQ (reference sequence). V trimming: 4 bases; J trimming: 6 bases; junction bases outside the gene matches: 9. For the CDR3, the DNA is TGTGCCAGCAGCTCCCTCGGGACAGTGGGCAATGAGCAGTTCTTC. Its translation is CASSSLGTVGNEQFF.

At least ten counts were recorded for this clonotype. The chain couples TRBV10-3 to TRBJ2-1; D may match TRBD1 or TRBD2 (5 bases each). The CDR3 extends over 15 amino acids. Germline V gene lookup returns CDR1 ENHRY and CDR2 SYGVKD. V gave up 3 bases and J gave up 0 bases, with 9 bases separating them. The CDR3 DNA reads as TGTGCCATCAGTGACGGGACGCCCTCCTACAATGAGCAGTTCTTC. Translated, it gives CAISDGTPSYNEQFF.

This clonotype appeared many times. The chain carries TRBV20-1 and TRBJ2-2; TRBD2 matches 8 bases. This CDR3 spans 15 amino acids. Germline-derived CDR1 and CDR2 are DFQATT and SNEGSKA (reference sequence). With 1 base clipped from V and 7 bases from J, the junction kept 8 bases outside the gene matches. Here the CDR3 DNA reads TGCAGTGCTAGAGCGAGCGGGAGAGACGGCGGGGAGCTGTTTTTT. Translated: CSARASGRDGGELFF.

The genes are TRBV6-2 or TRBV6-3 and TRBJ1-2; TRBD1 matches at 8 bases. Losses at the gene ends were 6 bases for V and 3 bases for J; bases not matched to a gene: 9. From germline, CDR1 is MNHEY and CDR2 SVGEGT. The CDR3 totals 15 residues. This CDR3 is CASRTDRAFDYGYTF. The DNA of the CDR3 is TGTGCCAGCAGAACGGACAGGGCGTTCGACTATGGCTACACCTTC.

There are a few counts of this clonotype. The chain links TRBV6-6 to TRBJ1-1; weak D call: TRBD1 (5 bases). V was clipped by 4 bases and J by 4 bases, with 16 bases between them. Germline values: CDR1 MNHNY, CDR2 SVGAGI (reference sequence). This CDR3 contains 15 residues. The CDR3 here is CASSSGGAGGTEAFF. The CDR3 coding sequence is TGTGCCAGCAGTTCAGGAGGGGCGGGGGGCACTGAAGCTTTCTTT.

The gene calls are TRBV5-4 and TRBJ2-5; the match to TRBD2 covers 9 bases. This CDR3 region has 18 residues. The J segment lost 1 base and the V segment lost 4 bases, leaving 14 bases of the junction unmatched. CDR1 and CDR2 from the germline V gene are SGHNT and YYREEE (reference sequence). CDR3: CASSRGAGGRQTQETQYF. CDR3 nucleotide sequence: TGTGCCAGCAGCCGGGGTGCGGGGGGGCGCCAAACCCAAGAGACCCAGTACTTC.

This clonotype was detected many times. CDR3: CASSRGTSYEQYF. The CDR3, as DNA: TGTGCCAGCAGTAGGGGGACAAGCTACGAGCAGTACTTC. The chain carries TRBV12-3 or TRBV12-4 and TRBJ2-7; the D gene is possibly TRBD1 (6 bases). Trimming took off 5 bases at V and 3 bases at J, with 11 bases between the two ends. CDR3 length: 13 amino acids.

This clonotype was counted many times. J is TRBJ1-1 and V is TRBV5-1, with D hard to call. With 1 base removed from V and 4 bases from J, the gap between germline ends came to 17 bases. CDR1 and CDR2 from the germline V gene are SGHRS and YFSETQ. The CDR3 has 16 residues. The CDR3 DNA reads TGCGCCAGCAGCTTGTTAGGACTACAATCGGGCACTGAAGCTTTCTTT. It specifies CASSLLGLQSGTEAFF.

This clonotype was observed at least ten times. This rearrangement joins TRBV5-6 to TRBJ2-3; possibly TRBD2 for D (6 bases). Between the trimmed V and J ends, which lost 7 bases and 4 bases, there was a span of 13 bases. There are 13 residues in the CDR3. Germline values: CDR1 SGHDT, CDR2 YYEEEE. As DNA, the CDR3 is TGTGCCAGCGCCTCGGGAGCGGCAGATACGCAGTATTTT. This encodes CASASGAADTQYF.

The table lists this clonotype with many counts. The chain has TRBV7-9 and TRBJ2-1; 8 nucleotides line up with TRBD1. The germline gives CDR1 SEHNR, CDR2 FQNEAQ (reference sequence). The CDR3 loop spans 15 amino acids. V shed 5 bases and J 2 bases; nucleotides not matched to a gene: 5. Here the CDR3 reads CASSLPGQAYNEQFF. DNA of the CDR3: TGTGCCAGCAGCCTCCCGGGACAGGCCTACAATGAGCAGTTCTTC.

The V gene is TRBV20-1, the J gene TRBJ2-7, with D possibly TRBD2 on 6 matching bases. CDR1 is DFQATT and CDR2 is SNEGSKA in the germline V gene (reference sequence). The CDR3 has 15 amino acids. The germline V and J ends were trimmed by 3 bases and 3 bases, with 18 bases remaining between them. As DNA, the CDR3 is TGCAGTGCTAGGCCCGTCCGGGGGAATTACTACGAGCAGTACTTC. Translation: CSARPVRGNYYEQYF.

This clonotype was detected ten times or more. V is TRBV29-1 and J is TRBJ2-3; 8 nucleotides line up with TRBD1. V was pared by 6 bases and J by 5 bases, with 4 bases of the junction left unmatched. Germline loops: CDR1 SQVTM, CDR2 ANQGSEA. The CDR3 is 12 residues long. CDR3 sequence: CSVGQGVDTQYF. For the CDR3, the DNA is TGCAGCGTCGGACAGGGAGTAGATACGCAGTATTTT.

This clonotype appeared many times. The CDR3 DNA reads as TGCAGCGTTGAAGCTCGGCAGGGGAACACTGAAGCTTTCTTT. This codes for CSVEARQGNTEAFF. The chain couples TRBV29-1 to TRBJ1-1, with D maybe TRBD1 (5 bases). Germline CDR1 and CDR2: SQVTM and ANQGSEA. The CDR3 is 14 amino acids. The V end lost 1 base, the J end lost 1 base, and 10 bases lay between the germline ends. The variable domain in full, with the rest retrieved from reference TRBV29-1 and TRBJ1-1, is SAVISQKPSRDICQRGTSLTIQCQVDSQVTMMFWYRQQPGQSLTLIATANQGSEATYESGFVIDKFPISRPNLTFSTLTVSNMSPEDSSIYLCSVEARQGNTEAFFGQGTRLTVV.